The present entry profiles one T cell receptor (beta chain) with its context. Its target antigen remains unknown. Within one base of it there is no much larger clone, and no base qualities were kept. During the collection period, no infections or other immune events were recorded for the healthy donors. To calibrate time-dependent variance in a beta-binomial model of T-cell clone differential abundance, blood repertoires from healthy donors were used as a training cohort. The training cohort included 10 or so healthy donors, of whom 3 were female and 7 were male. On average the donors were approximately 42 years old, and their ages spanned about 29 to 65 years. Whole blood, obtained from a commercial supplier, was collected from each healthy donor at three time points spaced approximately 13 days apart. Genomic DNA was extracted from unsorted whole blood for immunosequencing. CDR1 and CDR2 are read off the germline V gene as SGHTS and YDEGEE. The CDR3 holds 13 amino acids from the cysteine to the phenylalanine. The retained sequence is limited to the CDR3, 39 bases, with the frame set at the first base. Between the V and J ends, shortened by 4 bases and 0 bases respectively, the junction contains 6 bases.

The immunoSEQ Assay, which uses bias-controlled multiplex PCR amplification of genomic DNA, was used to profile TCRbeta CDR3 regions. As for the original processing: To quantify the absolute abundance of each unique TCRbeta CDR3 region, the sequences were collapsed and filtered. Two models were used to test differential abundance: a binomial model (Fisher-equivalent) and a beta-binomial model that adds time-dependent variance fitted from healthy donors. Clones with fewer than 5 combined templates were excluded, and clones with Benjamini-Hochberg FDR below 0.01 were called differentially abundant. The form v = (b*log(k)+a)^2 was used to model beta-binomial variance as a function of total template count across the two samples. The table was pulled from immuneACCESS by TCRdb, which kept in-frame rearrangements only. Such tables lose some clones; where checked, under half of the loss comes from unresolved V genes, and the rest has no known cause. V, J and clone size reflect that table, while D and trimming were determined from the DNA. The sample includes roughly 100,000 clones, with about 89% observed a single time. The ten largest clones add up to about a sixth of the sample.

The data belong to a study of identifying expanded T cells in peripheral blood (dated by TCRdb to the late 2010s). For the study in its entirety: Technical replicates were generated by sequencing separate aliquots of the same genomic DNA pool, and four replicates were compared pairwise. Study-level results and caveats: The binomial model flagged approximately 1.2 differentially abundant clones between technical replicates but approximately 16 over approximately 2 weeks and approximately 18 over roughly 4 weeks. The authors expected that over much longer intervals, such as months to years, biological variance in healthy repertoires might increase even further. The beta-binomial model significantly reduced the number of clones called differentially abundant and the false-positive rate across all healthy-donor time intervals. Variance in clone template counts between two-week samples significantly increased with total template count across all healthy donors.

This receptor chain uses TRBV5-8 and TRBJ2-3; the D gene is unclear. The specimen sequenced was blood. This receptor was identified in a person aged 18-70 years in good health. CDR3 protein: CASSRFSTDTQYF. DNA sequence: TGTGCCAGCAGCCGCTTTAGCACAGATACGCAGTATTTT.